The rows below give T cell receptor beta chains drawn from one sample of a study of cytomegalovirus exposure and HLA in healthy donors. The data were produced by immunoSEQ multiplex PCR, yet TCRdb's version contains in-frame clones alone and is incomplete. The sample yields about 99,000 clones, roughly three quarters seen once. The sequenced material came from PBMCs. The receptors here all came from a woman in her late teens or twenties in good health and CMV-seropositive. Each CDR3 is given with its conserved first and last residue. A D gene is named only where the DNA matches it firmly. Some rows mark clone size as missing; the rest say once, few, many or name a class of expanded clone.

>TRBV13|TRBJ2-1|.|TRBD1
CASSLVGRGLDEQFF
TGTGCCAGCAGCTTAGTCGGCAGGGGGTTGGATGAGCAGTTCTTC
>TRBV15|TRBJ2-1|.|.
CATRAVGGANELIHNEQFF
TGTGCCACCAGAGCAGTTGGGGGGGCCAATGAATTAATCCACAATGAGCAGTTCTTC
>TRBV28|TRBJ1-2|few|TRBD1
CASSSGQGARGYGYTF
TGTGCCAGCAGTTCTGGACAGGGGGCGCGAGGCTATGGCTACACCTTC
>TRBV28|TRBJ2-7|few|TRBD2
CASALSGRAYEQYF
TGTGCCAGTGCCCTTAGCGGGAGGGCCTACGAGCAGTACTTC
>TRBV6-5|TRBJ2-7|.|TRBD1
CASSLLTGVSEQYF
TGTGCCAGCAGTTTGTTAACAGGGGTTTCCGAGCAGTACTTC
>TRBV19|TRBJ2-1|few|TRBD1
CASSIGWKGTGYNEQFF
TGTGCCAGTAGTATAGGTTGGAAGGGGACAGGCTACAATGAGCAGTTCTTC
>TRBV6-5|TRBJ1-6|few|TRBD1
CASSFRGQGYSPLHF
TGTGCCAGCAGTTTCAGGGGACAGGGTTACTCACCCCTCCACTTT
>TRBV18|TRBJ2-7|.|TRBD1
CASSPGGQGAEQYF
TGTGCCAGCTCACCAGGGGGACAGGGGGCCGAGCAGTACTTC
>TRBV27|TRBJ1-1|.|.
CASSPGTKNTEAFF
TGTGCCAGCAGCCCGGGAACCAAGAACACTGAAGCTTTCTTT
>TRBV2|TRBJ2-7|.|.
CASTLTGGSAFHEQYF
TGTGCCAGCACTCTTACGGGCGGGTCCGCCTTTCACGAGCAGTACTTC
>TRBV27|TRBJ2-3|few|.
CASSFRRTDTQYF
TGTGCCAGCAGTTTCCGTCGGACAGATACGCAGTATTTT
>TRBV9|TRBJ2-7|.|TRBD1
CASSVYLGQGYEQYF
TGTGCCAGCAGCGTGTACCTGGGACAGGGGTACGAGCAGTACTTC
>TRBV7-2|TRBJ2-7|.|.
CASSLGGTHYEQYF
TGTGCCAGCAGCTTAGGTGGGACACACTACGAGCAGTACTTC
>TRBV11-2|TRBJ2-7|.|.
CASSLGSQWQTYEQYF
TGTGCCAGCAGCTTAGGGAGCCAGTGGCAGACCTACGAGCAGTACTTC
>TRBV7-9|TRBJ1-2|.|TRBD1
CASSWTGTGIYGYTF
TGTGCCAGCAGCTGGACCGGGACAGGGATCTATGGCTACACCTTC
>TRBV18|TRBJ2-2|.|.
CASSPPRENTGELFF
TGTGCCAGCTCACCGCCTCGGGAGAACACCGGGGAGCTGTTTTTT
>TRBV5-6|TRBJ2-7|.|TRBD2
CASSLGLGTYEQYF
TGTGCCAGCAGCCTAGGACTAGGTACCTACGAGCAGTACTTC
>TRBV5-1|TRBJ2-5|.|.
CASKARWEVETQYF
TGCGCCAGCAAGGCAAGATGGGAGGTGGAGACCCAGTACTTC
>TRBV7-9|TRBJ1-4|.|.
CASSLGFGGSTNEKLFF
TGTGCCAGCAGCTTGGGGTTTGGGGGCTCAACTAATGAAAAACTGTTTTTT
>TRBV2|TRBJ1-1|.|TRBD1
CATIQGQGEAFF
TGTGCCACAATCCAGGGACAGGGTGAAGCTTTCTTT
>TRBV4-1|TRBJ2-3|.|.
CASSFRDFADTQYF
TGCGCCAGCAGCTTCCGGGACTTCGCGGATACGCAGTATTTT
>TRBV27|TRBJ2-1|.|TRBD2
CASSSGLAGGPPYNEQFF
TGTGCCAGCAGTTCAGGGTTAGCGGGAGGGCCCCCCTACAATGAGCAGTTCTTC
>TRBV19|TRBJ2-2|few|TRBD2
CASSIIPSLAGKPHRGELFF
TGTGCCAGTAGTATTATCCCCTCACTAGCGGGAAAACCTCACAGAGGGGAGCTGTTTTTT
>TRBV7-2|TRBJ2-1|.|TRBD2
CASSLRPAGAGGNEQFF
TGTGCCAGCAGCTTAAGGCCAGCGGGAGCGGGAGGGAATGAGCAGTTCTTC
>TRBV4-1|TRBJ1-1|.|.
CASTPRRAVNTEAFF
TGCGCCAGTACACCGAGGAGGGCGGTGAACACTGAAGCTTTCTTT
>TRBV13|TRBJ2-1|.|TRBD2
CASSTRLAGGRGEQFF
TGTGCCAGCAGCACCCGACTAGCGGGGGGGCGGGGTGAGCAGTTCTTC
>TRBV6-5|TRBJ1-1|.|TRBD1
CASSRDSVLSEAFF
TGTGCCAGCAGCCGGGACAGCGTGCTCTCTGAAGCTTTCTTT
>TRBV5-4|TRBJ2-3|.|TRBD2
CASSSAGLLAEYYTDTQYF
TGTGCCAGCAGCTCCGCGGGCCTACTAGCGGAATACTACACAGATACGCAGTATTTT
>TRBV13|TRBJ1-2|.|.
CASSLGLFNYGYTF
TGTGCCAGCAGCTTAGGTCTTTTTAACTATGGCTACACCTTC
>TRBV7-2|TRBJ2-7|.|TRBD2
CASSFGRAGTYEQYF
TGTGCCAGCAGCTTCGGGAGGGCCGGGACCTACGAGCAGTACTTC
>TRBV2|TRBJ1-5|.|.
CAKGGSNQPQHF
TGTGCCAAGGGGGGGAGCAATCAGCCCCAGCATTTT
>TRBV19|TRBJ1-5|few|.
CASSNMFSNQPQHF
TGTGCCAGTAGTAACATGTTTAGCAATCAGCCCCAGCATTTT
>TRBV28|TRBJ1-2|.|.
CASSSPGTHNYGYTF
TGTGCCAGCAGTAGCCCCGGGACACATAACTATGGCTACACCTTC
>TRBV4-2|TRBJ2-4|.|.
CASSPTQGGKYF
TGTGCCAGCAGCCCGACGCAGGGCGGGAAGTACTTC
>TRBV30|TRBJ1-1|.|.
CAWTSSGRLIVNTEAFF
TGTGCCTGGACAAGCTCGGGGAGACTTATAGTGAACACTGAAGCTTTCTTT
>TRBV11-2|TRBJ1-2|.|.
CASSFRGGYTF
TGTGCCAGCAGCTTTAGGGGAGGCTACACCTTC
>TRBV9|TRBJ2-5|.|TRBD2
CASSVSAGGVGETQYF
TGTGCCAGCAGCGTTTCGGCGGGAGGGGTGGGGGAGACCCAGTACTTC
>TRBV6-1|TRBJ1-2|.|TRBD1
CASSDNRGYGYTF
TGTGCCAGCAGTGATAACAGGGGCTATGGCTACACCTTC
>TRBV6-6|TRBJ2-3|once|TRBD1
CASSYLGQGTDTQYF
TGTGCCAGCAGTTATTTAGGACAGGGAACAGATACGCAGTATTTT
>TRBV6-5|TRBJ1-5|.|.
CASSYGEGSNQPQHF
TGTGCCAGCAGTTACGGGGAGGGTAGCAATCAGCCCCAGCATTTT
>TRBV6-1|TRBJ1-5|few|.
CASSEAPGDQPQHF
TGTGCCAGCAGTGAAGCGCCCGGGGATCAGCCCCAGCATTTT
>TRBV5-4|TRBJ1-3|.|.
CASRLEDGNTIYF
TGTGCCAGCCGTCTAGAAGATGGAAACACCATATATTTT
>TRBV19|TRBJ1-5|.|.
CASSIPGLGNQPQHF
TGTGCCAGTAGTATCCCAGGGTTAGGCAATCAGCCCCAGCATTTT
>TRBV19|TRBJ2-1|.|.
CASSTPVGAYNEQFF
TGTGCCAGTAGTACCCCGGTCGGGGCCTACAATGAGCAGTTCTTC
>TRBV7-3|TRBJ2-6|.|TRBD1
CASSKGTGGSGANVLTF
TGTGCCAGCAGCAAAGGGACAGGGGGCTCTGGGGCCAACGTCCTGACTTTC
>TRBV15|TRBJ2-3|.|TRBD2
CATSRDWGLAGGPGTDTQYF
TGTGCCACCAGCAGAGATTGGGGACTAGCGGGAGGGCCCGGCACAGATACGCAGTATTTT
>TRBV2|TRBJ2-2|.|TRBD2
CASRFGLAGENTGELFF
TGTGCCAGCAGGTTTGGACTAGCGGGGGAGAACACCGGGGAGCTGTTTTTT
>TRBV18|TRBJ2-7|.|TRBD2
CASTKLAGPYEQYF
TGTGCCAGCACCAAGCTAGCGGGGCCCTACGAGCAGTACTTC
>TRBV9|TRBJ2-1|once|TRBD2
CASSAGGVSREQFF
TGTGCCAGCAGCGCCGGGGGGGTCTCAAGGGAGCAGTTCTTC
>TRBV9|TRBJ1-5|.|.
CASIQSRTEIGNQPQHF
TGTGCCAGCATCCAGAGTAGGACAGAGATAGGCAATCAGCCCCAGCATTTT
>TRBV28|TRBJ1-1|.|.
CASSLGQIEAFF
TGTGCCAGCAGTTTAGGACAGATTGAAGCTTTCTTT
>TRBV19|TRBJ1-5|.|TRBD1
CASSMALGQRIYSNQPQHF
TGTGCCAGTAGTATGGCCTTGGGACAGAGAATCTATAGCAATCAGCCCCAGCATTTT
>TRBV6-1|TRBJ1-2|.|.
CASSESTTGVYGYTF
TGTGCCAGCAGTGAAAGTACCACGGGGGTTTATGGCTACACCTTC